Listed here are 32 T cell receptor beta chains from one sample, sequenced in a study of chemoradiotherapy in HPV16-positive cancers. This table comes from immunoSEQ multiplex PCR, and its TCRdb copy is limited to in-frame clones, with some not included. The repertoire holds 20,000 to 30,000 clones, with less than 95% as singletons. The sample was collected from a patient who underwent chemoradiotherapy. These receptor sequences come from a human donor with HPV-associated anogenital cancer.

J is TRBJ1-2 and V is TRBV7-9, with a weak D call TRBD1 (6 bases). The V and J ends lost 1 base and 0 bases respectively, with 15 bases between them. The CDR3 has 17 residues. Germline CDR1 and CDR2: SEHNR and FQNEAQ (reference sequence). Here the CDR3 DNA reads TGTGCCAGCAGCTTAGGGGGGACAACCGGACCTAACTATGGCTACACCTTC. It is translated as CASSLGGTTGPNYGYTF.

J is TRBJ2-7 and V is TRBV28; TRBD1 is a possible D gene (6 bases). The CDR3 runs to 12 residues. The V end was cut by 8 bases, the J end by 1 base, with 9 bases between. CDR1 is MDHEN and CDR2 is SYDVKM in the germline V gene. The CDR3 DNA sequence: TGTGCCAGCCGGGACATATCCTACGAGCAGTACTTC. Translating it yields CASRDISYEQYF.

This clone came up a few times. The J gene is TRBJ1-2, the V gene TRBV6-4; TRBD1 might be the D (6 bases). V was cut by 2 bases and J by 8 bases, with 12 bases left in between. CDR1 is MRHNA, CDR2 SNTAGT, per germline. The CDR3 extends over 13 amino acids. This chain's CDR3 is CASSDGQSGGYTF. CDR3 DNA sequence: TGTGCCAGCAGTGACGGACAGTCCGGAGGCTACACCTTC.

The V gene is TRBV7-6, the J gene TRBJ2-7; 8 bases align to TRBD2. The germline V gene has CDR1 SGHVS and CDR2 FNYEAQ. Germline trimming cut 5 bases from V and 6 bases from J; bases unmatched to any gene: 6. The CDR3 length is 13 residues. CDR3 protein: CASSPAGGSEQYF. The CDR3 nucleotides are TGTGCCAGCAGCCCTGCGGGGGGCTCCGAGCAGTACTTC.

Only one count was recorded for this clone. The V and J genes are TRBV19 and TRBJ2-5; D possibly corresponds to TRBD1 (6 bases). Germline V gene sequence: CDR1 LNHDA, CDR2 SQIVND (reference sequence). This CDR3 region has 16 residues. V gave up 2 bases and J gave up 0 bases, with 13 bases separating them. The CDR3 reads CASSIRTGQYQETQYF. CDR3 DNA: TGTGCCAGTAGTATAAGAACAGGACAGTACCAAGAGACCCAGTACTTC.

The chain uses TRBV5-1 and TRBJ2-3; 12 nucleotides match TRBD2. Germline assignment: CDR1 SGHRS and CDR2 YFSETQ. With V trimmed by 4 bases and J by 4 bases, 16 bases remained unmatched. The CDR3 is made up of 19 amino acids. The CDR3 reads CASSPGLAGRNSAADTQYF. The DNA for the CDR3 is TGCGCCAGCAGCCCGGGACTAGCGGGCCGTAACTCGGCGGCAGATACGCAGTATTTT.

This clone is a singleton in its sample. At one boundary the junction diverges from the germline segment, which might be a read error. The CDR3 loop reads CASREATGGTGELFF. In nucleotides, the CDR3 is TGTGCCAGCCGTGAAGCAACGGGGGGAACCGGGGAGCTGTTTTTT. The chain recombines TRBV2 with TRBJ2-2; 7 nucleotides agree with TRBD2. The CDR3 consists of 15 residues. Germline CDR1 is SNHLY and CDR2 is FYNNEI.

The chain combines TRBV6-1 with TRBJ1-4; a possible D gene is TRBD1 (5 bases). This CDR3 is built from 16 residues. V was pared by 2 bases and J by 6 bases, with 16 bases between. Germline V gives CDR1 MNHNS, CDR2 SASEGT. Here the CDR3 reads CASSEWVRDGDEKLFF. Here the CDR3 DNA reads TGTGCCAGCAGTGAATGGGTCCGGGACGGAGATGAAAAACTGTTTTTT.

This chain connects TRBV5-1 to TRBJ1-1, with 9 nucleotides matching TRBD1. The CDR3 sequence is 16 residues long. Per germline, CDR1 SGHRS and CDR2 YFSETQ. V dropped 3 bases and J dropped 3; count of bases not matched to a gene: 9. CDR3 coding DNA: TGCGCCAGCAGCTCCCAACCTCGACAGGGGGACACTGAAGCTTTCTTT. Translation gives CASSSQPRQGDTEAFF.

The rearrangement links TRBV30 to TRBJ2-1; perhaps TRBD2 as D (5 bases). The germline V gene encodes CDR1 GTSNPN and CDR2 SVGIG (reference sequence). Trimming took 1 base from V and 9 from J, leaving 13 bases between them. CDR3 length equals 13 residues. The CDR3 coding sequence is TGTGCCTGGAGTGGTCTGTGGGAGAGTGAGCAGTTCTTC. It is translated as CAWSGLWESEQFF. Looking up the rest from reference TRBV30 and TRBJ2-1 gives the full variable domain: SQTIHQWPATLVQPVGSPLSLECTVEGTSNPNLYWYRQAAGRGLQLLFYSVGIGQISSEVPQNLSASRPQDRQFILSSKKLLLSDSGFYLCAWSGLWESEQFFGPGTRLTVL.

The genes are TRBV28 and TRBJ1-1; a possible D gene is TRBD1 (6 bases). This CDR3 is built from 16 residues. The V gene's germline CDR1 is MDHEN and CDR2 SYDVKM. The V end was cut by 2 bases, the J end by 6 bases, with 19 bases between. CDR3 DNA: TGTGCCAGCAGTTTAAGGTTAGGTAGCGGGGGCCCTGAAGCTTTCTTT. This encodes CASSLRLGSGGPEAFF.

This chain links TRBV28 with TRBJ1-5; the match to TRBD1 covers 8 bases. This CDR3 is 16 amino acids long. The germline V gene has CDR1 MDHEN and CDR2 SYDVKM. V lost 1 base, J lost 5 bases, and 7 bases stayed unmatched. CDR3 coding DNA: TGTGCCAGCAGTTTATCCGGACAGGGAGGGGATCAGCCCCAGCATTTT. It encodes CASSLSGQGGDQPQHF. The variable domain in full, with the rest retrieved from reference TRBV28 and TRBJ1-5, is DVKVTQSSRYLVKRTGEKVFLECVQDMDHENMFWYRQDPGLGLRLIYFSYDVKMKEKGDIPEGYSVSREKKERFSLILESASTNQTSMYLCASSLSGQGGDQPQHFGDGTRLSIL.

The V call is TRBV29-1, the J call TRBJ1-4, with 12 bases aligning to TRBD1. V shed 7 bases, J shed 8 bases, and the junction held 14 bases outside the gene matches. The CDR3 is 16 residues long. The germline V gene has CDR1 SQVTM and CDR2 ANQGSEA. CDR3 DNA: TGCAGCGCCGGGACAGGGGGCTCTCTGGGGCAGGAAAAACTGTTTTTT. Amino acids: CSAGTGGSLGQEKLFF.

This clone has more than one count but fewer than ten. The CDR3 sequence: CASTGAAYNQPQHF. The DNA for the CDR3 is TGTGCCAGTACCGGGGCGGCCTACAATCAGCCCCAGCATTTT. V is TRBV19 and J is TRBJ1-5, with D maybe TRBD1 (5 bases). The CDR3 has 14 residues. Germline lookup yields CDR1 LNHDA and CDR2 SQIVND (reference sequence). The V end lost 7 bases, the J end lost 3 bases, and 13 bases lay between the germline ends.

The chain employs TRBV28 and TRBJ2-7, with TRBD2 matching over 9 bases. With 6 bases clipped from V and 5 bases from J, the junction kept 14 bases outside the gene matches. The CDR3 sequence is 16 residues long. Germline V CDR1 and CDR2: MDHEN, SYDVKM. The CDR3 here is CASSPPGGRARNEQYF. CDR3 DNA sequence: TGTGCCAGCAGCCCACCGGGCGGGAGGGCCAGAAACGAGCAGTACTTC.

This chain uses TRBV2 with TRBJ2-1; D is undetermined. This CDR3 has 15 amino acids. The V gene lost 2 bases and the J gene lost 4 bases, with 12 bases spanning the gap. Germline V gene data show CDR1 as SNHLY and CDR2 as FYNNEI. The DNA for the CDR3 is TGTGCCAGCAGTGAAAAACAGCTCATATACAATGAGCAGTTCTTC. As protein: CASSEKQLIYNEQFF. Looking up the rest from reference TRBV2 and TRBJ2-1 gives the full variable domain: EPEVTQTPSHQVTQMGQEVILRCVPISNHLYFYWYRQILGQKVEFLVSFYNNEISEKSEIFDDQFSVERPDGSNFTLKIRSTKLEDSAMYFCASSEKQLIYNEQFFGPGTRLTVL.

The chain uses TRBV28 and TRBJ1-2; the D is unclear. Germline lookup yields CDR1 MDHEN and CDR2 SYDVKM. The CDR3 is made up of 13 amino acids. Trimming took off 3 bases at V and 1 base at J, with 6 bases between the two ends. The CDR3 DNA is TGTGCCAGCAGTTTTGGAGTTAACTATGGCTACACCTTC. Its protein product is CASSFGVNYGYTF.

This clone came up once. This sequence joins TRBV6-5 and TRBJ1-1; D is undetermined. CDR3 length: 14 residues. Germline V gene data show CDR1 as MNHEY and CDR2 as SVGAGI. Deletions cut 6 bases from V and 4 bases from J, with 15 bases between. CDR3 nucleotides: TGTGCCAGCAGCCGACTGAACCCGGGCACTGAAGCTTTCTTT. It is translated as CASSRLNPGTEAFF.

The chain recombines TRBV5-1 with TRBJ1-2; no clear D gene. The germline V gene has CDR1 SGHRS and CDR2 YFSETQ. V dropped 7 bases and J dropped 4 bases, with 23 bases sitting between them. The CDR3 has 16 amino acids. The CDR3 region has the DNA TGCGCCAGCTCATCATCCCATGGAAATCCTGCCTATGGCTACACCTTC. Protein: CASSSSHGNPAYGYTF. Using reference TRBV5-1 and TRBJ1-2 for the parts outside the CDR3, the full variable domain is KAGVTQTPRYLIKTRGQQVTLSCSPISGHRSVSWYQQTPGQGLQFLFEYFSETQRNKGNFPGRFSGRQFSNSRSEMNVSTLELGDSALYLCASSSSHGNPAYGYTFGSGTRLTVV.

The count of this clone is one. The rearrangement links TRBV10-3 to TRBJ1-4, with no clear D. Germline V gene sequence: CDR1 ENHRY, CDR2 SYGVKD. Trimming took off 0 bases at V and 8 bases at J, with 4 bases between the two ends. This CDR3 is built from 12 residues. The CDR3, as DNA: TGTGCCATCAGTGAGTCTATAGAAAAACTGTTTTTT. Amino acid sequence: CAISESIEKLFF.

In regard to this clone: This sample includes further DNA sequences coding for the same CDR3. The rearrangement uses TRBV5-1 and TRBJ2-3; the D is unclear. V gave up 0 bases and J gave up 0 bases, with 5 bases separating them. The CDR3 extends over 14 amino acids. CDR1 is SGHRS, CDR2 YFSETQ, per germline. CDR3 coding DNA: TGCGCCAGCAGCTTGGGTACTAGCACAGATACGCAGTATTTT. It codes for CASSLGTSTDTQYF.

This clone occurred once. This CDR3 reads CASSLSPGRNSPLHF. The CDR3 region has the DNA TGTGCCAGCAGTTTATCCCCAGGGCGCAATTCACCCCTCCACTTT. This sequence joins TRBV27 and TRBJ1-6, with TRBD1 as a possible D gene (5 bases). Trimming took 0 bases from V and 7 from J, leaving 10 bases between them. There are 15 residues in the CDR3. Germline V gene sequence: CDR1 MNHEY, CDR2 SMNVEV (reference sequence).

As concerns this clone: The same CDR3 is also encoded by other DNA sequences in this sample. V and J are TRBV6-6 and TRBJ1-5, with 9 bases aligning to TRBD1. Looked up from germline, CDR1 is MNHNY and CDR2 is SVGAGI (reference sequence). The CDR3 runs to 13 residues. V shed 5 bases and J 6 bases; nucleotides not matched to a gene: 2. The CDR3 DNA sequence: TGTGCCAGCAGTACAGGGGGCGGTCAGCCCCAGCATTTT. As protein: CASSTGGGQPQHF.

The CDR3 DNA reads as TGTGCCAGCAGCGAATTCTTTGTCGGGACAGGGGGACCCGGGGAGCTGTTTTTT. It is translated as CASSEFFVGTGGPGELFF. This chain uses TRBV6-1 with TRBJ2-2; the match to TRBD1 covers 11 bases. The CDR3 length is 18 residues. CDR1 and CDR2 from the germline V gene are MNHNS and SASEGT. V shed 6 bases, J shed 6 bases, and the junction held 15 bases outside the gene matches.

The chain uses TRBV7-2 and TRBJ2-5, with TRBD1 matching over 8 bases. The germline V gene has CDR1 SGHTA and CDR2 FQGNSA. This CDR3 contains 15 residues. The junction had 10 bases not matched to a gene; V was cut back by 5 bases and J by 5 bases. The CDR3 DNA reads as TGTGCCAGCAGCGCGGACAGGGTAGGAGGCGAGACCCAGTACTTC. It is translated as CASSADRVGGETQYF.

V gene TRBV6-5 combines with J gene TRBJ2-2, with D hard to call. The V end lost 8 bases, the J end lost 1 base, and 5 bases lay between the germline ends. The CDR3 has 12 amino acids. Germline loops: CDR1 MNHEY, CDR2 SVGAGI. The CDR3 protein is CASSRNTGELFF. For the CDR3, the DNA is TGTGCCAGCTCCCGGAACACCGGGGAGCTGTTTTTT.

The chain couples TRBV11-2 to TRBJ1-6; D call uncertain. Trimming took off 3 bases at V and 0 bases at J, with 3 bases between the two ends. The CDR3 loop spans 14 amino acids. Germline-derived CDR1 and CDR2 are SGHAT and FQNNGV. The DNA of the CDR3 is TGTGCCAGCAGCTTCAACTCCTATAATTCACCCCTCCACTTT. This gives the protein CASSFNSYNSPLHF.

The chain carries TRBV5-1 and TRBJ2-2; perhaps TRBD1 as D (5 bases). This CDR3 comprises 14 residues. Trimming cost V 4 bases and J 7 bases, with 14 bases left between them. From germline, CDR1 is SGHRS and CDR2 YFSETQ. This CDR3 is CASSPQGTGGELFF. CDR3 sequence (DNA): TGCGCCAGCAGCCCTCAGGGAACAGGCGGGGAGCTGTTTTTT.

This clone has just a few counts. The chain recombines TRBV19 with TRBJ2-3; D perhaps matches TRBD1 (5 bases). The germline V gene has CDR1 LNHDA and CDR2 SQIVND (reference sequence). The V end lost 5 bases, the J end lost 6 bases, and 15 bases lay between the germline ends. The CDR3 runs to 14 residues. CDR3 sequence: CASSVGLGRDTQYF. The CDR3 DNA sequence: TGTGCCAGTAGTGTGGGGCTAGGAAGGGATACGCAGTATTTT. The full variable domain, its missing parts supplied by reference TRBV19 and TRBJ2-3, is DGGITQSPKYLFRKEGQNVTLSCEQNLNHDAMYWYRQDPGQGLRLIYYSQIVNDFQKGDIAEGYSVSREKKESFPLTVTSAQKNPTAFYLCASSVGLGRDTQYFGPGTRLTVL.

The chain combines TRBV7-9 with TRBJ2-5; 12 bases are shared with TRBD1. The V gene end was trimmed by 6 bases and the J gene end by 3 bases; junction bases not matched to a gene: 5. This CDR3 is built from 15 residues. The germline CDR1 and CDR2 sequences are SEHNR and FQNEAQ (reference sequence). The CDR3 loop reads CASSHGTGGEETQYF. The CDR3 nucleotides are TGTGCCAGCAGTCATGGGACAGGGGGCGAAGAGACCCAGTACTTC. Supplemented by reference TRBV7-9 and TRBJ2-5, the full variable domain reads DTGVSQNPRHKITKRGQNVTFRCDPISEHNRLYWYRQTLGQGPEFLTYFQNEAQLEKSRLLSDRFSAERPKGSFSTLEIQRTEQGDSAMYLCASSHGTGGEETQYFGPGTRLLVL.

The chain recombines TRBV10-1 with TRBJ2-7; weak D call: TRBD1 (5 bases). Germline values: CDR1 WNHNN, CDR2 SYGVQD (reference sequence). Trimming removed 2 bases from V and 5 bases from J, with 19 bases in between. The CDR3 extends over 16 amino acids. The CDR3 spells CASSEGANPRRDEQYF. The CDR3 DNA is TGCGCCAGCAGTGAGGGGGCTAACCCCAGACGAGACGAGCAGTACTTC.

The chain carries TRBV12-5 and TRBJ2-7; 15 bases agree with TRBD2. Per the germline V gene, CDR1 is LGHNT and CDR2 is FRNRAP. The CDR3 contains 18 residues. V lost 6 bases, J lost 3 bases, and 12 bases stayed unmatched. In nucleotides, the CDR3 is TGTGCTAGTGGGACGACTACGGGACTAGCGGGGGGCGGCTACGAGCAGTACTTC. Its translation: CASGTTTGLAGGGYEQYF.